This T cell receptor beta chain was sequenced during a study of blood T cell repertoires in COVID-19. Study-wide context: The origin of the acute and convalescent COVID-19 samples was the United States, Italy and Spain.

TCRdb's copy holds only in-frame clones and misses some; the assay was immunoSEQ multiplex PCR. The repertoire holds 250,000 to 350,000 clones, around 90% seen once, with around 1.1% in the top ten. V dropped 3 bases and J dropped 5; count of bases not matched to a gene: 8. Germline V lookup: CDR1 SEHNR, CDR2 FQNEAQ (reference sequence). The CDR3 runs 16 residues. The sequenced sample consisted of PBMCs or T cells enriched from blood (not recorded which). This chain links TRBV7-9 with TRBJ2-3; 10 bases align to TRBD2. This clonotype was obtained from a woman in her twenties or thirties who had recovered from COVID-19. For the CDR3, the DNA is TGTGCCAGCAGCTTGGGCAGCGGGAGGGCCCAAGATACGCAGTATTTT. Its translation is CASSLGSGRAQDTQYF.